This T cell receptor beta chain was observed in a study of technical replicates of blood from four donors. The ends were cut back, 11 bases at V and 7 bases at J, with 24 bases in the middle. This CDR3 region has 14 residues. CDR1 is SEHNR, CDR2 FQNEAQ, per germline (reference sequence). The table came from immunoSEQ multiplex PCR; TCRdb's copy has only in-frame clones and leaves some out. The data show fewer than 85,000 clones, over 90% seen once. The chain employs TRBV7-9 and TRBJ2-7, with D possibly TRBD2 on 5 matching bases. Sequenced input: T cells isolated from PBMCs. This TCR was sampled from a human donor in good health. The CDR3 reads CASTISESGKEQYF. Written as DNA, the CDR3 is TGTGCCTCGACGATCTCAGAGTCCGGGAAGGAGCAGTACTTC.